This T cell receptor (beta chain) was retrieved from a study of circulating and synovial CD4+ cells in juvenile arthritis. Only in-frame clones appear in the TCRdb table, and some are missing; sequencing was by immunoSEQ multiplex PCR. The profile shows just over 35,000 clones, about 94% of them singletons. This CDR3 is 16 amino acids long. CDR1 and CDR2 from the germline V gene are SGDLS and YYNGEE. V lost 3 bases and J lost 1, with 13 bases in between. Concerning this clone: Its cognate antigen is unknown.

Study findings and constraints: The pathogenic-like versus bulk T cell difference escaped Vbeta family analysis. Circulating pathogenic-like lymphocytes shared a substantially higher fraction of CDR3 sequences with synovium than bulk blood.

The sample comprised CD4+ T cells from blood. The chain links TRBV9 to TRBJ2-2; a possible D gene is TRBD1 (6 bases). The source of this sequence is a human donor with juvenile idiopathic arthritis. The CDR3 DNA reads as TGTGCCAGCAGCGCCACAACAGGGAGGAACACCGGGGAGCTGTTTTTT. Translated, it gives CASSATTGRNTGELFF.